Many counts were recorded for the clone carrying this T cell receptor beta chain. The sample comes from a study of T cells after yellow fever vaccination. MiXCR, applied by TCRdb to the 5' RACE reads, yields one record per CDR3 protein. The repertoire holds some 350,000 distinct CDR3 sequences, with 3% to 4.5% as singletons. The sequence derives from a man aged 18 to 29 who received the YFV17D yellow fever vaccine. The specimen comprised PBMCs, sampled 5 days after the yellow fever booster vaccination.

The CDR3 nucleotides read TGCGCCAGCAGCTCCTCGACAGCGATCCAAGAGACCCAGTACTTC. Translated, it gives CASSSSTAIQETQYF. This chain links TRBV5-1 with TRBJ2-5; the D gene is possibly TRBD1 (5 bases). Trimming stripped 3 bases from V and 1 base from J, with 13 bases between. The CDR3 is made up of 15 amino acids. Germline CDR1 reads SGHRS; CDR2 reads YFSETQ.